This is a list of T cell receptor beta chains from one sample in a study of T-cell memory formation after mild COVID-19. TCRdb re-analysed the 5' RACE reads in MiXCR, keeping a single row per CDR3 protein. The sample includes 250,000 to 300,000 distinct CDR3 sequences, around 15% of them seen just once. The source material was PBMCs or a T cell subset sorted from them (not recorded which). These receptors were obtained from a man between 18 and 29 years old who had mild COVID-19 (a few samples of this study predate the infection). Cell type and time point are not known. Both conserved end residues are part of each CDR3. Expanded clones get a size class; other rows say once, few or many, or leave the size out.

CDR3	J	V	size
CASSSRPGTIQFF	TRBJ2-1	TRBV7-2	few
CASSQGRTGGIGETQYF	TRBJ2-5	TRBV4-1	NA
CASSDETLGLGEQFF	TRBJ2-1	TRBV10-1	few
CASSPPPGEHEQYF	TRBJ2-7	TRBV5-1	few
CASSLGLAGGASTDTQYF	TRBJ2-3	TRBV4-3	NA
CASSFAGGGPPNSYEQYF	TRBJ2-7	TRBV12-3/TRBV12-4	few
CASSPGTGAVNEKLFF	TRBJ1-4	TRBV28	once
CASSVVDGGPGELFF	TRBJ2-2	TRBV9	NA
CASSLGRRSYEQYF	TRBJ2-7	TRBV7-2	NA
CASSGDSPTNEKLFF	TRBJ1-4	TRBV6-5	NA
CASSPSGGRMNEQFF	TRBJ2-1	TRBV7-2	few
CASSLDAYADGYTF	TRBJ1-2	TRBV12-3/TRBV12-4	NA
CASSLGARWFRKETQYF	TRBJ2-5	TRBV7-2	many